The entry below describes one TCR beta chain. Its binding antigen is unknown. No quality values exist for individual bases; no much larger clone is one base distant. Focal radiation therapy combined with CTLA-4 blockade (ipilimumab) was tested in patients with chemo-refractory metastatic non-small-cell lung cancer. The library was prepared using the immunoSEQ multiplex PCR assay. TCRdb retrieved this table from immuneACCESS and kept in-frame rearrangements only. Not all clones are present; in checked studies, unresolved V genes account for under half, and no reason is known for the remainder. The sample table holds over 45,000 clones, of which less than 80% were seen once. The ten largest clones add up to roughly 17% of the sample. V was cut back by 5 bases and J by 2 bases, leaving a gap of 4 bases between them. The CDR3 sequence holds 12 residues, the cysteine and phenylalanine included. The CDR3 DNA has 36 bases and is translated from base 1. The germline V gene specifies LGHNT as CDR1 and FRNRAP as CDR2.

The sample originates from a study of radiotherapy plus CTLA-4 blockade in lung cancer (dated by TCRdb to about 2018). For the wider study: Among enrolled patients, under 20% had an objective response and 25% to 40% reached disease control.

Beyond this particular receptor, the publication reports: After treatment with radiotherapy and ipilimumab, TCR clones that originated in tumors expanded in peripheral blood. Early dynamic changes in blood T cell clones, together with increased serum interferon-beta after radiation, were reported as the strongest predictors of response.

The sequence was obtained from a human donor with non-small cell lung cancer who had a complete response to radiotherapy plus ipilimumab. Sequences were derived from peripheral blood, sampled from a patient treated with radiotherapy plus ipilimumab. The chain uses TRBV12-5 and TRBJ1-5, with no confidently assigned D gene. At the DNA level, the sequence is TGTGCTAGTGGTCCTGGCAATCAGCCCCAGCATTTT. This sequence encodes CASGPGNQPQHF.